Below, one TCR beta chain is given with its context. No cognate antigen has been identified for it. The input lacks base qualities; no much larger clone sits a single base away. Libraries were built with PCR. The sequencer listed for this sample is Illumina HiSeq 2500. To reduce PCR and sequencing biases, unique molecular identifiers were incorporated into the TCR beta cDNA libraries. Approximately 500,000 cDNA molecules were obtained for every 1 to 10 million input T cells, so each molecule roughly corresponded to one T cell. The patient libraries were prepared and sequenced with the same protocol used for the earlier healthy control dataset. Samples belonging to the same batch were prepared together, multiplexed and sequenced on a shared HiSeq lane. The paper's processing steps were these. MIGEC handled the raw barcoded reads, throwing out single-read molecular identifier groups before consensus assembly and CDR3 extraction. Clonotype tables were post-analysed with VDJtools, and diversity was normalized by down-sampling all datasets to the smallest sample size. In repertoire overlap clustering, CDR3 amino acid sequences, but not nucleotide sequences, were matched to correct batch-related cross-sample contamination. TCRdb ran its own pipeline on the public reads, namely fastp trimming at Q25 and MiXCR clone calling, and kept in-frame beta chains. Each entry is one CDR3 protein sequence, shown with its most common DNA and genes. The V and J calls and clone size come from TCRdb's table, not from the authors' own analysis. The table for this sample lists approximately 250,000 distinct CDR3 sequences; 36% of them were counted only once. The top ten clonotypes cover around 4.8% of the sample.

To demonstrate the VDJtools post-analysis software, TCR beta repertoires were profiled from the peripheral blood of about a dozen young patients with multiple sclerosis. Multiple sclerosis patients were children and adolescents aged roughly 6 to 17 years. This sample is part of a study of post-analysis software for immune sequencing data (dated by TCRdb to between 2015 and 2016). For the study in its entirety: Disease courses on record covered relapsing-remitting, secondary progressive and progressive-relapsing multiple sclerosis, though some patients had no subtype annotation. A subset of samples was prepared in parallel using single-end sample barcoding, then pooled and co-amplified after Illumina adapter ligation. The multiple sclerosis patient repertoires were compared with roughly twelve previously published healthy control repertoires from donors aged about 6 to 28 years.

Overall study results and their limits: Significantly lower normalized Chao1 diversity was found in multiple sclerosis patients than in controls, suggesting substantial peripheral T-cell clonal expansion. The multiple sclerosis patient group was slightly younger than the control group. Patients showed significantly higher frequencies than controls for roughly five TRBV segments, among them TRBV5-6, TRBV5-1 and TRBV20-1. When samples were clustered directly using the F measure, samples prepared in the same batch co-clustered strongly, which prompted a batch-effect correction.

CDR1 LGHDT and CDR2 YNNKEL are derived from the germline V gene (reference sequence). V gives up 4 bases and J gives up 6 bases, and the segment between their germline ends measures 12 bases. From its cysteine to its phenylalanine, the CDR3 spans 14 amino acids. Only CDR3 DNA is held: 42 bases, read in frame from base 1. This clonotype originated in a girl between 10 and 17 years old with multiple sclerosis. The material sequenced was blood. The chain uses TRBV3-1 and TRBJ2-2; TRBD2 is possibly the D segment (6 matching bases). CDR3 protein: CASSPGTLPGELFF. The DNA sequence reads TGTGCCAGCAGCCCCGGGACTCTCCCCGGGGAGCTGTTTTTT.